These 8 T cell receptor beta chains originate from one sample sequenced in a study of early T cells in non-severe SARS-CoV-2 infection. TCRdb itself ran the 5' RACE reads through MiXCR, one entry per CDR3 protein. The sample holds tens of thousands of distinct CDR3 sequences, around 14% seen once. The sample taken for sequencing was whole blood. These TCRs come from an adult who was a healthcare worker with PCR-confirmed SARS-CoV-2 infection or an uninfected control (not recorded which).

The rearrangement links TRBV29-1 to TRBJ2-1, with no clear D. This CDR3 is built from 12 residues. The ends were cut back, 4 bases at V and 9 bases at J, with 13 bases in the middle. CDR1 SQVTM and CDR2 ANQGSEA come from the germline V gene. CDR3 in DNA: TGCAGCGTTGGTTTAGGGTTTACTGAGCAGTTCTTC. Protein sequence: CSVGLGFTEQFF.

The genes are TRBV20-1 and TRBJ2-5; TRBD1 aligns across 10 bases. The length of the CDR3 is 14 residues. Germline trimming cut 5 bases from V and 4 bases from J; bases unmatched to any gene: 7. Germline loops: CDR1 DFQATT, CDR2 SNEGSKA (reference sequence). CDR3 sequence reads: CSARLRTGGETQYF. The CDR3 region has the DNA TGCAGTGCTCGTCTTCGGACAGGGGGAGAGACCCAGTACTTC.

The chain employs TRBV7-9 and TRBJ1-2, with TRBD1 matching over 8 bases. Trimming cost V 5 bases and J 2 bases; bases outside gene matches: 10. The germline V gene encodes CDR1 SEHNR and CDR2 FQNEAQ (reference sequence). This CDR3 has 16 residues. CDR3 sequence (DNA): TGTGCCAGCAGCCCGAATTGGGACAGGCAAAACTATGGCTACACCTTC. Encoded protein: CASSPNWDRQNYGYTF.

The CDR3 nucleotides are TGCAGTGCTAGACAGGGAAGCACAGATACGCAGTATTTT. This codes for CSARQGSTDTQYF. The V and J genes are TRBV20-1 and TRBJ2-3; a weak D match, TRBD1 (5 bases). Germline values: CDR1 DFQATT, CDR2 SNEGSKA (reference sequence). This CDR3 has 13 residues. Trimming took off 2 bases at V and 0 bases at J, with 6 bases between the two ends.

This clonotype was counted many times. The chain has TRBV20-1 and TRBJ2-2; 10 positions match TRBD2. CDR1 and CDR2 from the germline V gene are DFQATT and SNEGSKA (reference sequence). CDR3 length: 15 residues. Trimming at V came to 2 bases and at J to 1 base, leaving 1 base not matched to a gene. As DNA, the CDR3 is TGCAGTGCTAGAAGGACTAGCGGGAACACCGGGGAGCTGTTTTTT. Translating gives CSARRTSGNTGELFF.

V usage is TRBV27 and J usage is TRBJ1-2; 7 bases fit TRBD1. Trimming at V came to 9 bases and at J to 8 bases, leaving 9 bases not matched to a gene. CDR1 and CDR2 (germline): MNHEY, SMNVEV (reference sequence). The CDR3 is made up of 12 amino acids. CDR3 protein: CASRTGSEGYTF. CDR3 DNA sequence: TGTGCCAGTCGGACAGGTTCTGAAGGCTACACCTTC.

This clonotype was counted only a few times. The J gene is TRBJ1-1, the V gene TRBV28; possibly TRBD1 for D (5 bases). Germline-derived CDR1 and CDR2 are MDHEN and SYDVKM. The CDR3 is 15 residues long. Trimming removed 4 bases from V and 3 bases from J, with 15 bases in between. The CDR3 DNA follows: TGTGCCAGCAGTTGGAACAGGTTGGGGGACACTGAAGCTTTCTTT. It encodes CASSWNRLGDTEAFF.

This clonotype was counted ten times or more. V and J are TRBV20-1 and TRBJ2-7; D is possibly TRBD2 (5 bases). This CDR3 has 11 amino acids. Trimming pared 2 bases from V and 7 bases from J, leaving 9 bases between. The germline V gene has CDR1 DFQATT and CDR2 SNEGSKA (reference sequence). The CDR3 here is CSARLAQEQYF. In nucleotides, the CDR3 is TGCAGTGCTAGACTAGCTCAAGAGCAGTACTTC.